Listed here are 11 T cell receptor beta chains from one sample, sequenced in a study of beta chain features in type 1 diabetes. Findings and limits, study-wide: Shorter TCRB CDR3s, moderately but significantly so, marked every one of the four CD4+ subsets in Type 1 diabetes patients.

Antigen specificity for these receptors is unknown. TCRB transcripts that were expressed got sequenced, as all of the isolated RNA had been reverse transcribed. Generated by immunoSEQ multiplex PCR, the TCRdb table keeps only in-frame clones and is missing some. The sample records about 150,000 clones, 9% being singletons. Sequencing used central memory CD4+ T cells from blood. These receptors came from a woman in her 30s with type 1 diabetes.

For the CDR3, the DNA is TGTGCCAGCAGCTTAGGTTTGGGCGGGCGCGAGCAGTACTTC. Its protein product is CASSLGLGGREQYF. The chain couples TRBV11-2 to TRBJ2-7, with D perhaps matching TRBD2 (5 bases). V was cut by 1 base and J by 6 bases, with 13 bases left in between. This CDR3 comprises 14 residues. CDR1 is SGHAT, CDR2 FQNNGV, per germline.

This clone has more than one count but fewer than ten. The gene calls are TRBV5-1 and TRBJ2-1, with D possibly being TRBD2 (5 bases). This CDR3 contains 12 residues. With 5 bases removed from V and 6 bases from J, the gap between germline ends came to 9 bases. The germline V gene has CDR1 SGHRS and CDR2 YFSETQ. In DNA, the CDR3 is TGCGCCAGCAGAATCACTAGCAATGAGCAGTTCTTC. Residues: CASRITSNEQFF.

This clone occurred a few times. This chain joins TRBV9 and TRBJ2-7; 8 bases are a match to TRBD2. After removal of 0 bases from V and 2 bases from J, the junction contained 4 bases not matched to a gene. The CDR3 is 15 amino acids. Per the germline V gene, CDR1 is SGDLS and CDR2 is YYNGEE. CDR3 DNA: TGTGCCAGCAGCGTAGACAGCGGGAGTCCCTACGAGCAGTACTTC. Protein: CASSVDSGSPYEQYF.

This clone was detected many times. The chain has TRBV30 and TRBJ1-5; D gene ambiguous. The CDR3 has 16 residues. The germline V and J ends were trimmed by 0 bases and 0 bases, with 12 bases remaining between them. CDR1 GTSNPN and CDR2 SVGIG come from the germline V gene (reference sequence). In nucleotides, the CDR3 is TGTGCCTGGAGTGTAGGAGGAGCATATAGCAATCAGCCCCAGCATTTT. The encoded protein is CAWSVGGAYSNQPQHF. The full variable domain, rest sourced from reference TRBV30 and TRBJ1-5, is SQTIHQWPATLVQPVGSPLSLECTVEGTSNPNLYWYRQAAGRGLQLLFYSVGIGQISSEVPQNLSASRPQDRQFILSSKKLLLSDSGFYLCAWSVGGAYSNQPQHFGDGTRLSIL.

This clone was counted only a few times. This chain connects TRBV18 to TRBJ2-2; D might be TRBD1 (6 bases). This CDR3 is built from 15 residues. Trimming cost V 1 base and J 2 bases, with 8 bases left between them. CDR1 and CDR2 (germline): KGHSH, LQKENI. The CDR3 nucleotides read TGTGCCAGCTCACCACGGGGACAAAACACCGGGGAGCTGTTTTTT. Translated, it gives CASSPRGQNTGELFF.

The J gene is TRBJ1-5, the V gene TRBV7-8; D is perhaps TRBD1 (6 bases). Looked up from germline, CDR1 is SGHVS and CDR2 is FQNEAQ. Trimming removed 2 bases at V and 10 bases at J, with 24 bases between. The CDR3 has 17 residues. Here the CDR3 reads CASSLFGGGAPEIPQHF. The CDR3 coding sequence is TGTGCCAGCAGCTTATTTGGTGGGGGGGCCCCCGAGATACCCCAGCATTTT.

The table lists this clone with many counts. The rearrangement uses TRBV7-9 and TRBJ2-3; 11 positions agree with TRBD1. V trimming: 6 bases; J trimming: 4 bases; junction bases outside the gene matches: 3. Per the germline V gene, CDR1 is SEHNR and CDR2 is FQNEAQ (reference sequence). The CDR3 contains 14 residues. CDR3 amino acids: CASRGQGASDTQYF. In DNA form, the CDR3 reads TGTGCCAGCAGAGGACAGGGGGCTTCAGATACGCAGTATTTT.

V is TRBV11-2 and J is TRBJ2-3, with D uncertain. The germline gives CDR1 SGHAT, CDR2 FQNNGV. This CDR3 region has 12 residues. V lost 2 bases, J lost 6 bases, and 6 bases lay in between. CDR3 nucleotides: TGTGCCAGCAGCTTAAACGGGGATACGCAGTATTTT. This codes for CASSLNGDTQYF.

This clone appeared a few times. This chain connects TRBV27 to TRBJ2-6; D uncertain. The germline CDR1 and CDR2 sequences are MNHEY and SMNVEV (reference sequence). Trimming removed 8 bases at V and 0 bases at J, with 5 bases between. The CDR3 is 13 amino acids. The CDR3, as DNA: TGTGCCAGCCAGAACTCTGGGGCCAACGTCCTGACTTTC. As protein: CASQNSGANVLTF.

This CDR3 is CASSQGSGRAWETQYF. The CDR3 nucleotides read TGTGCCAGCAGCCAAGGGAGCGGGAGGGCCTGGGAGACCCAGTACTTC. The rearrangement uses TRBV14 and TRBJ2-5; 10 bases align to TRBD2. Germline V CDR1 and CDR2: SGHDN, FVKESK. This CDR3 contains 16 residues. The V segment lost 1 base and the J segment 5 bases; nucleotides outside the gene matches: 7.

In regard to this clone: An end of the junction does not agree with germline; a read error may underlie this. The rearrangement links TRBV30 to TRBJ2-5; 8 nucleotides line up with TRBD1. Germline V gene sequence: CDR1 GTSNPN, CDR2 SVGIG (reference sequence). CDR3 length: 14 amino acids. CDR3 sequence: CAWTPPDRVEAQYF. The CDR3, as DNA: TGTGCCTGGACCCCTCCGGACAGGGTAGAGGCCCAGTACTTC.